The text below deals with one T cell receptor (beta chain). Its matching antigen is unknown. J gave up 7 bases and V 5 bases, and 5 bases lay outside the gene matches. CDR1 is SEHNR and CDR2 is FQNEAQ in the germline V gene (reference sequence). This CDR3 comprises 13 residues. Primers for the PCR totalled 60 Vbeta and 13 Jbeta. Libraries were prepared by immunoSEQ multiplex PCR; TCRdb keeps only in-frame clonotypes and omits some of them. The sample has some 110,000 clones, less than 85% seen once. This specimen comes from a study of cytomegalovirus exposure and HLA in healthy donors. General study results and limits: Fewer than 200 TCR beta chains were listed as cytomegalovirus-associated.

The chain links TRBV7-9 to TRBJ2-1; 7 bases fit TRBD1. Sequencing input: PBMCs. The clonotype originates from a man aged 45-65 years in good health and CMV-seropositive. CDR3 bases: TGTGCCAGCAGCCTTGGGACAGTGAATGAGCAGTTCTTC. Amino acids: CASSLGTVNEQFF.